These T cell receptor beta chains were read from a single sample in a study of T-cell reconstitution after alpha-beta-depleted transplantation in children. From the PCR reads, TCRdb called clonotypes with MiXCR, one entry per CDR3 protein. The sample holds fewer than 550,000 distinct CDR3 sequences; roughly a tenth are singletons and the top ten take around 2%. The source was PBMCs, collected before TCRalphabeta/CD19-depleted stem cell transplant. These TCRs come from a child between 2 and 9 years old with inherited bone marrow failure, due to receive a stem cell transplant. CDR3s include the opening cysteine and the closing phenylalanine or tryptophan. A D gene is named only where the DNA matches it firmly. The listing skips clone size in some rows; elsewhere it reads once, few, many or a size class.

CDR3 protein: CASSLARQGELFF; CDR3 DNA: TGTGCCAGCAGCTTAGCGCGGCAGGGGGAGCTGTTTTTT; J gene: TRBJ2-2; V gene: TRBV7-9; D gene: -; clone size: many
CDR3 protein: CAWSIGAGAYGYTF; CDR3 DNA: TGTGCCTGGAGTATAGGCGCCGGGGCATATGGCTACACCTTC; J gene: TRBJ1-2; V gene: TRBV30; D gene: -; clone size: few
CDR3 protein: CASSLTAFNYGYTF; CDR3 DNA: TGCGCCAGCAGCTTGACGGCTTTTAACTATGGCTACACCTTC; J gene: TRBJ1-2; V gene: TRBV5-1; D gene: -; clone size: many
CDR3 protein: CASSPVPAVHSYEQYF; CDR3 DNA: TGCGCCAGCAGCCCCGTCCCCGCGGTACACTCCTACGAGCAGTACTTC; J gene: TRBJ2-7; V gene: TRBV4-3; D gene: -; clone size: many
CDR3 protein: CARIQETQYF; CDR3 DNA: TGTGCCCGGATTCAAGAGACCCAGTACTTC; J gene: TRBJ2-5; V gene: TRBV10-3; D gene: -; clone size: many
CDR3 protein: CATSRETGSGQPQHF; CDR3 DNA: TGTGCCACCAGCAGGGAGACAGGGTCGGGGCAGCCCCAGCATTTT; J gene: TRBJ1-5; V gene: TRBV15; D gene: TRBD1; clone size: many
CDR3 protein: CASSPLYNTSKNIQYF; CDR3 DNA: TGTGCCAGCAGTCCGCTTTACAACACCAGCAAAAACATTCAGTACTTC; J gene: TRBJ2-4; V gene: TRBV6-1; D gene: -; clone size: few
CDR3 protein: CASSLVASESYEQYF; CDR3 DNA: TGTGCCAGCAGCTTAGTTGCTAGCGAATCCTACGAGCAGTACTTC; J gene: TRBJ2-7; V gene: TRBV7-2; D gene: -; clone size: -
CDR3 protein: CASSPRLSSYEQYF; CDR3 DNA: TGTGCCAGCAGCCCTCGACTGAGCTCCTACGAGCAGTACTTC; J gene: TRBJ2-7; V gene: TRBV7-6; D gene: -; clone size: many
CDR3 protein: CASSQDPTGVADLSYEQYF; CDR3 DNA: TGTGCCAGCAGCCAAGATCCGACCGGTGTAGCGGACCTCTCCTACGAGCAGTACTTC; J gene: TRBJ2-7; V gene: TRBV4-2; D gene: -; clone size: many
CDR3 protein: CASSLGSLLGNTIYF; CDR3 DNA: TGTGCCAGCAGTTTAGGGTCCCTCCTTGGAAACACCATATATTTT; J gene: TRBJ1-3; V gene: TRBV12-3/TRBV12-4; D gene: -; clone size: many
CDR3 protein: CASSLEALGSDTQYF; CDR3 DNA: TGTGCCAGCAGTTTAGAGGCCCTCGGATCCGATACGCAGTATTTT; J gene: TRBJ2-3; V gene: TRBV12-3/TRBV12-4; D gene: -; clone size: many
CDR3 protein: CASSLMPLAGVVGDTQYF; CDR3 DNA: TGTGCCAGCAGCTTAATGCCGCTAGCGGGAGTGGTCGGAGATACGCAGTATTTT; J gene: TRBJ2-3; V gene: TRBV11-2; D gene: TRBD2; clone size: many
CDR3 protein: CASSLFGIRESSYNSPLHF; CDR3 DNA: TGTGCCAGCAGTTTATTTGGCATAAGGGAGAGTTCCTATAATTCACCCCTCCACTTT; J gene: TRBJ1-6; V gene: TRBV28; D gene: -; clone size: few
CDR3 protein: CASSPTPADSNEKLFF; CDR3 DNA: TGTGCCAGCAGCCCGACACCCGCGGACAGTAATGAAAAACTGTTTTTT; J gene: TRBJ1-4; V gene: TRBV13; D gene: -; clone size: many
CDR3 protein: CSARLAGPGTQYF; CDR3 DNA: TGCAGTGCTAGACTAGCGGGGCCAGGGACCCAGTACTTC; J gene: TRBJ2-5; V gene: TRBV20-1; D gene: TRBD2; clone size: many
CDR3 protein: CAWSRVSSGNTIYF; CDR3 DNA: TGTGCCTGGAGTCGGGTCAGCTCTGGAAACACCATATATTTT; J gene: TRBJ1-3; V gene: TRBV30; D gene: -; clone size: -
CDR3 protein: CSARWSGEYTGELFF; CDR3 DNA: TGCAGTGCTAGATGGAGCGGGGAGTACACCGGGGAGCTGTTTTTT; J gene: TRBJ2-2; V gene: TRBV20-1; D gene: TRBD2; clone size: many
CDR3 protein: CATSDSSGLAGGPRYNEQFF; CDR3 DNA: TGTGCCACCAGTGATTCGTCGGGACTAGCGGGAGGCCCTAGGTACAATGAGCAGTTCTTC; J gene: TRBJ2-1; V gene: TRBV24-1; D gene: TRBD2; clone size: many
CDR3 protein: CSAGQRTNTEAFF; CDR3 DNA: TGCAGTGCAGGCCAACGGACGAACACTGAAGCTTTCTTT; J gene: TRBJ1-1; V gene: TRBV20-1; D gene: -; clone size: many
CDR3 protein: CASRAGVKNEQFF; CDR3 DNA: TGTGCCAGCCGAGCGGGAGTGAAGAATGAGCAGTTCTTC; J gene: TRBJ2-1; V gene: TRBV10-3; D gene: TRBD2; clone size: few
CDR3 protein: CASSLITAGDYEQYF; CDR3 DNA: TGCGCCAGCAGCTTGATTACAGCGGGAGACTACGAGCAGTACTTC; J gene: TRBJ2-7; V gene: TRBV5-1; D gene: TRBD2; clone size: many
CDR3 protein: CSVISGTSSYEQYF; CDR3 DNA: TGCAGCGTTATCAGCGGGACGAGCTCCTACGAGCAGTACTTC; J gene: TRBJ2-7; V gene: TRBV29-1; D gene: TRBD2; clone size: many
CDR3 protein: CASSLAEGGSNQPQHF; CDR3 DNA: TGTGCCAGCAGCTTGGCTGAGGGCGGTAGCAATCAGCCCCAGCATTTT; J gene: TRBJ1-5; V gene: TRBV5-5; D gene: -; clone size: many
CDR3 protein: CASTPLYNEQFF; CDR3 DNA: TGTGCCAGCACGCCCCTTTACAATGAGCAGTTCTTC; J gene: TRBJ2-1; V gene: TRBV7-2; D gene: -; clone size: many
CDR3 protein: CSAKRGGAGELFF; CDR3 DNA: TGCAGTGCTAAGCGGGGAGGGGCCGGGGAGCTGTTTTTT; J gene: TRBJ2-2; V gene: TRBV20-1; D gene: TRBD2; clone size: many
CDR3 protein: CASSESGAYTYEQYF; CDR3 DNA: TGCGCCAGCAGTGAGTCCGGGGCCTATACCTACGAGCAGTACTTC; J gene: TRBJ2-7; V gene: TRBV10-1; D gene: -; clone size: many
CDR3 protein: CSASAIFTTGELFF; CDR3 DNA: TGCAGTGCTAGCGCGATATTTACAACCGGGGAGCTGTTTTTT; J gene: TRBJ2-2; V gene: TRBV20-1; D gene: -; clone size: many
CDR3 protein: CAWSANPPGQYF; CDR3 DNA: TGTGCCTGGAGTGCAAATCCCCCCGGGCAGTATTTT; J gene: TRBJ2-3; V gene: TRBV30; D gene: -; clone size: many
CDR3 protein: CASSWGAGGEEQYF; CDR3 DNA: TGTGCCAGCAGCTGGGGCGCGGGAGGGGAAGAGCAGTACTTC; J gene: TRBJ2-7; V gene: TRBV7-8; D gene: TRBD2; clone size: few
CDR3 protein: CSVESVLGATGELFF; CDR3 DNA: TGCAGCGTTGAATCGGTCCTGGGTGCCACCGGGGAGCTGTTTTTT; J gene: TRBJ2-2; V gene: TRBV29-1; D gene: -; clone size: few
CDR3 protein: CAWGTGTGRTEQFF; CDR3 DNA: TGTGCCTGGGGGACCGGGACAGGGCGTACTGAGCAGTTCTTC; J gene: TRBJ2-1; V gene: TRBV30; D gene: TRBD1; clone size: -
CDR3 protein: CASSLGRGSSYEQYF; CDR3 DNA: TGTGCCAGCAGTTTGGGTCGGGGTAGCTCCTACGAGCAGTACTTC; J gene: TRBJ2-7; V gene: TRBV12-3/TRBV12-4; D gene: -; clone size: many
CDR3 protein: CASSLAEFLGGVYGYTF; CDR3 DNA: TGTGCCAGCAGCTTAGCGGAGTTTTTGGGGGGCGTCTATGGCTACACCTTC; J gene: TRBJ1-2; V gene: TRBV7-9; D gene: -; clone size: few
CDR3 protein: CAISGGTQYF; CDR3 DNA: TGTGCCATCAGTGGTGGGACCCAGTACTTC; J gene: TRBJ2-5; V gene: TRBV10-3; D gene: -; clone size: many
CDR3 protein: CASSYSNGLEFF; CDR3 DNA: TGTGCCAGCAGTTATAGTAATGGGCTCGAGTTCTTC; J gene: TRBJ2-1; V gene: TRBV6-5; D gene: -; clone size: many
CDR3 protein: CATSRGRGETDTQYF; CDR3 DNA: TGTGCCACCAGCAGGGGTCGAGGGGAAACAGATACGCAGTATTTT; J gene: TRBJ2-3; V gene: TRBV15; D gene: -; clone size: many